These T cell receptor beta chains were read from a single sample in a study of T cells in Graves' hyperthyroidism and ophthalmopathy. TCRdb reprocessed the multiplex PCR reads via MiXCR and lists one record per CDR3 protein. This table has under 350,000 distinct CDR3 sequences, around 13% appearing once. Sequencing was carried out using blood. Every receptor here comes from a woman aged 40 to 50 with Graves' hyperthyroidism. CDR3s leave out the opening cysteine and the closing phenylalanine or tryptophan. Fields, in order: CDR3 protein, clone size, V gene, D gene, J gene. D genes are given only for firm matches. The size field is filled for only some rows; it gives once, few, many or a size class.

ASSLEEGWNTEAF many TRBV11-3 - TRBJ1-1
ASSYRIHEQY many TRBV6-2/TRBV6-3 - TRBJ2-7
ASSRQGNVETQY many TRBV28 TRBD1 TRBJ2-5
AISDERLAVIGELF - TRBV10-3 TRBD2 TRBJ2-2
ASSGTSGNEQY many TRBV2 TRBD2 TRBJ2-7
ASSYSGTRQETQY many TRBV6-6 - TRBJ2-5
ASRGGGTQY few TRBV12-3/TRBV12-4 - TRBJ2-5
ASSFLTAGTGGPDTQY many TRBV28 TRBD1 TRBJ2-3
ASSFKQGHGYT - TRBV12-3/TRBV12-4 - TRBJ1-2
ASSRTANTGELF many TRBV7-9 - TRBJ2-2
ASSMSDRLGEAF many TRBV6-1 TRBD1 TRBJ1-1
SARRANTEAF many TRBV20-1 - TRBJ1-1
ASSLTGAENQPQH many TRBV5-1 TRBD1 TRBJ1-5
ASSFQGFGTEAF few TRBV6-1 - TRBJ1-1
SASGRGWGYGQY few TRBV20-1 - TRBJ2-7
ASSVGGQGFSPLH many TRBV28 TRBD1 TRBJ1-6
SPRTGPNYGYT many TRBV20-1 TRBD1 TRBJ1-2
ASTDTAAILSPKVH - TRBV19 - TRBJ1-6
ATSDPGLGNEQY many TRBV24-1 - TRBJ2-7
ASSDPTGDEQF few TRBV3-1 - TRBJ2-1
ASSRDGAYTEAF - TRBV5-1 - TRBJ1-1
ASSRGSGTGGIVGNQPQH many TRBV5-6 TRBD1 TRBJ1-5
ASSPSDISGNTIY many TRBV3-1 - TRBJ1-3
ASSKSDGQRYEQY many TRBV28 - TRBJ2-7
ASSPPLAGEGETQY many TRBV3-1 TRBD2 TRBJ2-5
ASSLGLAAREQF many TRBV5-8 TRBD2 TRBJ2-1
ATSWGRRSYEQY few TRBV15 - TRBJ2-7
ASSGIQGRGY many TRBV2 - TRBJ2-3
ASSLQPPGLPSTGELF many TRBV27 TRBD2 TRBJ2-2
ASSPPWQIYEQY few TRBV18 - TRBJ2-7
ASSYEYTGELF few TRBV6-6 - TRBJ2-2
ASTRDTDTQY many TRBV28 - TRBJ2-3
ASSPWTQANYGYT many TRBV9 - TRBJ1-2
SVQQDLSYEQY many TRBV29-1 - TRBJ2-7
ASSEGSDEQF many TRBV27 - TRBJ2-1
ASSRGGNWETQY many TRBV28 - TRBJ2-5
SVGTEGNYGYT many TRBV29-1 - TRBJ1-2
ASSPGGPGANYGYT many TRBV7-2 - TRBJ1-2
ASSSQGSQPQH many TRBV12-3/TRBV12-4 - TRBJ1-5
ASRGVAGELF - TRBV6-1 - TRBJ2-2
ASSYARDGSSYEQY many TRBV28 - TRBJ2-7
ASSYGDRQPQH many TRBV6-6 TRBD1 TRBJ1-5
SARGYDRGTEAF few TRBV20-1 TRBD1 TRBJ1-1
ASSATAAGSTDTQY - TRBV9 TRBD2 TRBJ2-3
ASSETRQETQY many TRBV2 - TRBJ2-5